The source of this T cell receptor beta chain is a study of cytomegalovirus exposure and HLA in healthy donors. Study details: T cells numbering about 200 million yielded 90 million to 140 million unique TCR beta sequences in an earlier analysis. General observations from the study: In an earlier analysis, most TCR beta V segments were productive about 87% or about 30% of the time. The likely explanation for a cluster of highly shared sequence variants was sequencing artifact. Information on immune exposure was restricted to one variable (CMV serostatus).

Details on this clone: Its specificity is not known.

Germline values: CDR1 SGHTA, CDR2 FQGNSA. This CDR3 is built from 14 residues. Trimming stripped 5 bases from V and 2 bases from J, with 13 bases between. PCR was performed using 60 Vbeta and 13 Jbeta primers. Clones were sequenced by immunoSEQ multiplex PCR, and TCRdb holds only the in-frame ones, with some missing. The sample gives approximately 150,000 clones, around four fifths of which show up once; roughly 1.4% is in the top ten. The TCR was taken from a woman under 40 in good health and CMV-seropositive. The chain joins TRBV7-2 to TRBJ2-7; D unresolved. Sample: PBMCs. The CDR3 loop reads CASSLRQGAYEQYF. The CDR3 nucleotides read TGTGCCAGCAGCCTTAGACAAGGCGCCTACGAGCAGTACTTC.